Below are 8 T cell receptor beta chains sequenced from a single sample in a study of T cell responses to AZD1222 COVID-19 vaccine. Clones were sequenced by immunoSEQ multiplex PCR, and TCRdb holds only the in-frame ones, with some missing. The table lists roughly 100,000 clones, about nine tenths of them singletons. The source was peripheral blood, collected on day 0 of AZD1222 vaccination. The receptors originated from an adult in good health.

This clone was seen more than once but under ten times. V is TRBV2 and J is TRBJ1-6, with D uncertain. With 7 bases removed from V and 0 bases from J, the gap between germline ends came to 7 bases. The V gene's germline CDR1 is SNHLY and CDR2 FYNNEI. This CDR3 is 14 amino acids long. CDR3 amino acids: CASMSRSYNSPLHF. In DNA, the CDR3 is TGTGCCAGCATGAGTCGCTCCTATAATTCACCCCTCCACTTT.

In this sample, this clone turned up a few times. The chain employs TRBV6-1 and TRBJ2-5; D perhaps matches TRBD2 (7 bases). The CDR3 runs to 15 residues. V lost 2 bases, J lost 4 bases, and 14 bases lay in between. Germline CDR1 is MNHNS and CDR2 is SASEGT. The CDR3 DNA sequence: TGTGCCAGCAGTGAATTGGGGGGGCCCTTAGAGACCCAGTACTTC. This translates into CASSELGGPLETQYF.

The chain recombines TRBV6-5 with TRBJ1-2; 9 nucleotides align to TRBD1. This CDR3 is built from 14 residues. V was pared by 7 bases and J by 2 bases, with 5 bases of the junction left unmatched. The germline V gene has CDR1 MNHEY and CDR2 SVGAGI. The CDR3 DNA sequence: TGTGCCAGCAAGAACAGGGGGCTGAACTATGGCTACACCTTC. Translating gives CASKNRGLNYGYTF.

This clone was seen just once. This chain joins TRBV3-1 (or the pseudogene TRBV3-2) and TRBJ1-2; D not resolved. Trimming removed 1 base from V and 4 bases from J, with 10 bases in between. The germline V gene has CDR1 LGHDT and CDR2 YNNKEL (reference sequence). This CDR3 is built from 14 residues. The CDR3 DNA reads as TGTGCCAGCAGCCAAGCATCCTCTGCCTATGGCTACACCTTC. Translation: CASSQASSAYGYTF.

This chain connects TRBV10-3 to TRBJ2-1, with D possibly called TRBD1 or TRBD2 (5 bases each). From germline, CDR1 is ENHRY and CDR2 SYGVKD. The CDR3 is 15 amino acids. V was clipped by 2 bases and J by 8 bases, with 16 bases between them. CDR3 sequence: CAISEPRDGLYEQFF. The CDR3 region has the DNA TGTGCCATCAGTGAGCCCCGGGACGGCCTTTATGAGCAGTTCTTC.

The genes are TRBV3-1 (or the pseudogene TRBV3-2) and TRBJ1-4, with D unclear. Germline CDR1 reads LGHDT; CDR2 reads YNNKEL (reference sequence). V dropped 3 bases and J dropped 8 bases, with 13 bases sitting between them. The CDR3 spans 14 residues. The CDR3 spells CASSHRGPREKLFF. DNA for the CDR3: TGTGCCAGCAGCCACCGAGGGCCTCGCGAAAAACTGTTTTTT.

The chain employs TRBV10-3 and TRBJ2-7; weak D call: TRBD1 (6 bases). Germline V CDR1 and CDR2: ENHRY, SYGVKD. This CDR3 contains 14 residues. Between the trimmed V and J ends, which lost 3 bases and 2 bases, there was a span of 11 bases. CDR3 nucleotides: TGTGCCATCAGTGAAGACAGGTCCACCTACGAGCAGTACTTC. This gives the protein CAISEDRSTYEQYF.

The rearrangement joins TRBV5-1 to TRBJ2-1, with 9 positions matching TRBD2. Germline V gene lookup returns CDR1 SGHRS and CDR2 YFSETQ. This CDR3 contains 16 residues. J lost 3 bases, V lost 0 bases, and 4 bases had no gene match. In DNA form, the CDR3 reads TGCGCCAGCAGCTTGGATAGCGGGGGACTCTACAATGAGCAGTTCTTC. Protein sequence: CASSLDSGGLYNEQFF.